This TCR beta chain was documented in a study of OX40 agonist ivuxolimab in advanced cancers. Regarding the study in general: Ivuxolimab was an agonistic, fully human IgG2 monoclonal antibody directed against OX40 (CD134), a costimulatory receptor. Prior anti-PD-1, anti-PD-L1 or anti-CTLA-4 therapy was permitted, and checkpoint inhibitors had been received by more than 35% of dose-escalation patients. A male proportion of 70% to 90% and a mean age of around 60 years, ranging from 23 to 79, were recorded for the dose-escalation cohort. Partial responses occurred in three dose-escalation patients: two with cutaneous melanoma and one with hepatocellular carcinoma. Peripheral TCRbeta sequencing was intended to test whether TCR sequence diversity was altered and clonal T-cell expansion was caused by ivuxolimab. Of the roughly 53 patients in dose escalation, about 20 had hepatocellular carcinoma, around 15 had melanoma, 9 had renal cell carcinoma and 9 had head and neck cancer. Intravenous ivuxolimab was administered to patients every 2 weeks at six dose levels: 0.01, 0.1, 0.3, 1.5, 3 and 10 mg/kg. The paper covers the monotherapy dose-escalation part of the phase I ivuxolimab trial, which included N ≈ 50 patients. The paper as a whole reports these results and caveats: The antigen specificity of the clonally expanded peripheral T cells was not determined. Low levels of normalized T-cell clonal expansion were also seen in some nonresponding patients. Partial responders in the 0.1-3.0 mg/kg groups had among the lowest normalized peripheral clonal expansion, especially among CD8+ T cells. Clonal expansion of both CD4+ and CD8+ blood T cells was observed from baseline to week 6 at doses 0.1 to 3.0 mg/kg. On average, CD8+ T cells showed more expanded clones than CD4+ T cells after ivuxolimab.

The CDR3 goes from the cysteine to the phenylalanine over 14 residues. Only the CDR3 DNA stays, 42 bases, in frame from base 1. Via the germline V gene (reference sequence), CDR1 is MNHNY and CDR2 SVGAGI. At the junction V is shortened by 8 bases and J by 2 bases, with 15 bases in between. Genomic DNA was extracted from sorted cells for sequencing of the TCRbeta CDR3 region. TCRbeta CDR3 regions were sequenced using the immunoSEQ Assay. TCRdb's version of the immuneACCESS table is confined to in-frame rearrangements and falls short of the full clone set. An unresolved V gene accounts for under half of the shortfall where checked; the remainder is of unknown origin. Within this sample are roughly 110,000 clones, with 80% to 95% of them counted one time only. Approximately 1.1% of the sample lies in the top ten. Patients with a history of autoimmune disease or receiving systemic immunosuppression were excluded from the trial. Peripheral blood for TCR sequencing was collected from all dose cohorts at baseline, on cycle 4 day 1, and on cycle 7 day 1. Samples were obtained from an open-label, multicenter, first-in-human phase I dose-escalation trial of ivuxolimab. Adults with locally advanced or metastatic melanoma, renal cell carcinoma, hepatocellular carcinoma or head and neck squamous cell carcinoma were enrolled in the trial. Before TCR sequencing, CD4+ and CD8+ T cells were separately sorted from peripheral blood.

Turning to this clone: Its antigen target is currently unknown. Per-base qualities were not stored, and no clone one base away is much larger.

The source was CD4+ or CD8+ T cells sorted from blood, collected in a trial of the OX40 agonist ivuxolimab. This receptor was obtained from an adult with an advanced solid tumor such as melanoma, head and neck, liver or kidney cancer. The chain is assembled from TRBV6-6 and TRBJ1-2; a tentative D match to TRBD1 spans 5 bases. The CDR3 sequence is CASSKARENYGYTF. The DNA is TGTGCCAGCTCGAAGGCCAGGGAGAACTATGGCTACACCTTC.